This T cell receptor beta chain was obtained from a study of blood T cell repertoires in COVID-19 (dated by TCRdb to 2019 to 2021). For the study in its entirety: Samples covering the acute and convalescent phases of COVID-19 were provided by collaborators in the United States, Italy and Spain. The prospective study material was composed of cDNA or gDNA derived from T cells, B-cell-depleted T cells, or PBMCs. Deeply sampled blood TCRbeta repertoires from subjects exposed to, actively infected with, or recovered from COVID-19 were included in the dataset. The repertoires were released in a freely available public database intended as a resource for research on the immune response to SARS-CoV-2. Samples were obtained from the ongoing ImmuneRACE study (first 160 participants) and from 1,254 subjects provided by 6 global collaborators. The sample metadata nearly always contained a de-identified subject ID, COVID-19 status, age in years and sex. Where available, HLA class I and class II types were taken from metadata supplied by the sample provider and were not determined by assay-based typing. General study outcomes and caveats: How much clinical and demographic metadata was included differed by source and by participant, and the metadata was provided uncurated.

Another Seattle source contributed samples from volunteer blood donors who had recovered from COVID-19. Each collaborating institution followed its own protocols to collect whole blood in K2EDTA tubes. For TCRbeta analysis, collaborator samples were shipped as frozen whole blood, as isolated PBMCs, or as DNA extracted from either sample type. The immunoSEQ Assay, a bias-controlled multiplex PCR, was used to amplify TCRbeta CDR3 regions from genomic DNA. On the study's bioinformatics: The number of nucleated cells in each sample was estimated by amplification of reference gene primers within the assay. To quantify the absolute abundance of each unique TCRbeta CDR3 rearrangement, sequence reads were collapsed and filtered. Productive Simpson clonality was computed per sample as the square root of Simpson's diversity index over productive rearrangements. In TCRdb, the immuneACCESS table is reduced to in-frame sequences with V and J assigned. These tables do not hold every clone; where another copy was compared, an unresolved V gene accounts for under half, and the others remain unexplained. V and J calls and clone size are as listed in that table; D and trimming were resolved from the DNA. The sample includes under 300,000 clones, with under 90% observed a single time. The ten most abundant clones make up 0.94% of the sample.

Via the germline V gene, CDR1 is SGDLS and CDR2 YYNGEE. V trim: 3 bases; J trim: 4 bases; unmatched bases: 6. The CDR3, from cysteine to phenylalanine, totals 14 residues. Only the CDR3 region is kept as DNA, spanning 42 bases read in frame from base 1. This clone was recorded once. The antigen it binds to is not known. One base away there is no much larger clone; base qualities are not given. The TCR comes from a woman between 40 and 55 years old who had recovered from COVID-19. The V and J segments used are TRBV9 and TRBJ1-1, and 7 bases in between align with TRBD1. The sample comprised peripheral blood. The nucleotide sequence is TGTGCCAGCAGCGAAACAGGGGTGGGCACTGAAGCTTTCTTT. Its translation is CASSETGVGTEAFF.